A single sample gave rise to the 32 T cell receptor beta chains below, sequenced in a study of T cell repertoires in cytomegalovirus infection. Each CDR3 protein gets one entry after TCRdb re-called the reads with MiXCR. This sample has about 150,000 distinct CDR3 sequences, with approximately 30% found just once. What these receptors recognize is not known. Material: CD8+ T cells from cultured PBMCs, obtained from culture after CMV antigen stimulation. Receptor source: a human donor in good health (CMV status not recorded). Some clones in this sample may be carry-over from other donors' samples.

The CDR3 sequence is CSAGWGVQNIQYF. In DNA form, the CDR3 reads TGCAGTGCTGGCTGGGGAGTTCAAAACATTCAGTACTTC. V usage is TRBV20-1 and J usage is TRBJ2-4, with a tentative D call TRBD2 (5 bases). Germline-derived CDR1 and CDR2 are DFQATT and SNEGSKA (reference sequence). CDR3 length: 13 residues. The V and J ends lost 5 bases and 5 bases respectively, with 13 bases between them.

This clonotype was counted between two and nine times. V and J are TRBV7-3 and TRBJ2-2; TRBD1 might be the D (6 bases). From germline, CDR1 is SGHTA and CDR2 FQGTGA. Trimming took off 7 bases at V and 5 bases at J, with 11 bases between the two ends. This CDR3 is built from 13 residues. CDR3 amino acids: CASKLTGTGELFF. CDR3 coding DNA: TGTGCCAGCAAGCTTACAGGGACCGGGGAGCTGTTTTTT.

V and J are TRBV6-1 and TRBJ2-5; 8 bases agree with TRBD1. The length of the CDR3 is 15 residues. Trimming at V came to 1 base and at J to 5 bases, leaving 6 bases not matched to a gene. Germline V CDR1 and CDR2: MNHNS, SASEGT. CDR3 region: CASSEGRGLMETQYF. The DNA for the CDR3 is TGTGCCAGCAGTGAAGGCAGGGGGCTGATGGAGACCCAGTACTTC.

The CDR3 sequence is CASSSGTGSLFF. As DNA, the CDR3 is TGTGCCAGCAGTTCCGGGACGGGTTCTCTTTTCTTT. The J gene is TRBJ1-1, the V gene TRBV12-3 or TRBV12-4, with TRBD1 as a possible D gene (5 bases). The CDR3 has 12 residues. Trimming shortened V by 4 bases and J by 13 bases, and 16 bases separated the two germline ends.

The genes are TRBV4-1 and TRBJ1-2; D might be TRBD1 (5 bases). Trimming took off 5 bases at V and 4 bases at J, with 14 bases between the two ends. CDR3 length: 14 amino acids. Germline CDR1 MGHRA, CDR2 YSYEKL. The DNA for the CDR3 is TGCGCCAGCAGCTACACCGGGACTCCCTATGGCTACACCTTC. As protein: CASSYTGTPYGYTF.

The DNA of the CDR3 is TGTGCCAGCAGAACAGTCAGCAATCAGCCCCAGCATTTT. Protein: CASRTVSNQPQHF. The chain links TRBV28 to TRBJ1-5; D not resolved. Germline V lookup: CDR1 MDHEN, CDR2 SYDVKM. V was trimmed by 6 bases and J by 1 base, leaving 7 bases between them. The CDR3 is 13 amino acids.

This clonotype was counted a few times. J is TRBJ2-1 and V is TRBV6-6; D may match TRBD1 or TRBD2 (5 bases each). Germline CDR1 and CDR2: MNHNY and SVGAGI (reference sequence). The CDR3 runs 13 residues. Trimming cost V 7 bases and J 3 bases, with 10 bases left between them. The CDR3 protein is CASKGEIYNEQFF. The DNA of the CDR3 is TGTGCCAGCAAAGGGGAGATCTACAATGAGCAGTTCTTC.

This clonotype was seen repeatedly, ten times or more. In DNA form, the CDR3 reads TGTGCCAGCAGCTTAGGGGACATTTTGTACAATGAGCAGTTCTTC. Residues: CASSLGDILYNEQFF. The chain has TRBV7-6 and TRBJ2-1; D might be TRBD1 (6 bases). Between the trimmed V and J ends, which lost 1 base and 4 bases, there was a span of 11 bases. Germline CDR1 is SGHVS and CDR2 is FNYEAQ. CDR3 length: 15 residues.

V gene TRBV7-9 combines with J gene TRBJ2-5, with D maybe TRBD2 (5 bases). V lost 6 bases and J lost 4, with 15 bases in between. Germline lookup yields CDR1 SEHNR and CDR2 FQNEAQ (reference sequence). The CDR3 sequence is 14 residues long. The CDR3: CASRPAGVIETQYF. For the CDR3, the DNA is TGTGCCAGCAGACCTGCCGGGGTAATAGAGACCCAGTACTTC. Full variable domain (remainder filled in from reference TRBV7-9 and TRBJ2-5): DTGVSQNPRHKITKRGQNVTFRCDPISEHNRLYWYRQTLGQGPEFLTYFQNEAQLEKSRLLSDRFSAERPKGSFSTLEIQRTEQGDSAMYLCASRPAGVIETQYFGPGTRLLVL.

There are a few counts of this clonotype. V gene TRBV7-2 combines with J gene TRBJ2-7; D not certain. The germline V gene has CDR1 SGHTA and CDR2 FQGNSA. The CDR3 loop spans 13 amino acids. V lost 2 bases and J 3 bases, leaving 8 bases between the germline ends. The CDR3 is CASSLLQNYEQYF. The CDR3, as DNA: TGTGCCAGCAGCTTATTACAGAACTACGAGCAGTACTTC.

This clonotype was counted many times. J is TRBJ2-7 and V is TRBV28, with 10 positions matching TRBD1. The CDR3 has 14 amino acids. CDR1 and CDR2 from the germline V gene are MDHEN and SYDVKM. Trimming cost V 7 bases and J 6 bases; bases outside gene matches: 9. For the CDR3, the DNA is TGTGCCAGCACCCTTGGGACAGGGGAAGCCGAGCAGTACTTC. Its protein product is CASTLGTGEAEQYF.

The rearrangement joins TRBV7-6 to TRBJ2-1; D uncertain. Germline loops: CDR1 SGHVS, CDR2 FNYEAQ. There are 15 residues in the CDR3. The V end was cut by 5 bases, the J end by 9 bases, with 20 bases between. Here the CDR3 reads CASSGDNRVGGEQFF. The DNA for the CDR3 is TGTGCCAGCAGCGGAGACAACCGGGTAGGCGGTGAGCAGTTCTTC.

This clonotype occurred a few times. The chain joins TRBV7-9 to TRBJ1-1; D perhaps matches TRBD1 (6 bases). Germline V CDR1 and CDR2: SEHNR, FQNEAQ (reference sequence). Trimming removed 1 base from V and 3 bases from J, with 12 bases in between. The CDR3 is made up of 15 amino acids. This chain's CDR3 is CASSLVTGQDTEAFF. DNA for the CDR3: TGTGCCAGCAGCTTAGTCACGGGACAAGACACTGAAGCTTTCTTT.

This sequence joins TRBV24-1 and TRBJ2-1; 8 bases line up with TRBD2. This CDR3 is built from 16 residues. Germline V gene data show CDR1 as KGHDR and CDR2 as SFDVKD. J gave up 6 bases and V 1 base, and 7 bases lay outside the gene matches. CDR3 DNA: TGTGCCACCAGTGATTTCCGGGGGGGGGGCGTCAATGAGCAGTTCTTC. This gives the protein CATSDFRGGGVNEQFF.

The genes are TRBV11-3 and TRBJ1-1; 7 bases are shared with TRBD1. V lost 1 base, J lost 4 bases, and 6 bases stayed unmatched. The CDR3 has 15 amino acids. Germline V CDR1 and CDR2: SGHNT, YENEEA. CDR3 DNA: TGTGCCAGCAGCTTAGGACCGGGACAGCTCACTGAAGCTTTCTTT. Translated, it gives CASSLGPGQLTEAFF.

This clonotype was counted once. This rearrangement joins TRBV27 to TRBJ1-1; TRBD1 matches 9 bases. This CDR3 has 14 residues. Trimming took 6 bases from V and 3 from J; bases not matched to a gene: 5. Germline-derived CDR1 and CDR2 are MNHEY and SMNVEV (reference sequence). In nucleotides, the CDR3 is TGTGCCAGCAGCCCCGGGACAGGGTACACTGAAGCTTTCTTT. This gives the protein CASSPGTGYTEAFF.

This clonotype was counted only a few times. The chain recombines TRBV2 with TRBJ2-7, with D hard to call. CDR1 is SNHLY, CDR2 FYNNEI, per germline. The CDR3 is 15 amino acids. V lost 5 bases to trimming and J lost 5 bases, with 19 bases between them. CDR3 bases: TGTGCCAGCAGTCCACAGCCCGGTTTGAGCCACGAGCAGTACTTC. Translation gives CASSPQPGLSHEQYF.

The CDR3 spells CASSKSPGGMSYEQYF. The CDR3 DNA sequence: TGTGCCAGCAGTAAAAGCCCCGGGGGGATGTCCTACGAGCAGTACTTC. The rearrangement links TRBV6-5 to TRBJ2-7, with TRBD2 matching 7 bases. Germline lookup yields CDR1 MNHEY and CDR2 SVGAGI. Trimming at V came to 5 bases and at J to 1 base, leaving 11 bases not matched to a gene. This CDR3 spans 16 amino acids.

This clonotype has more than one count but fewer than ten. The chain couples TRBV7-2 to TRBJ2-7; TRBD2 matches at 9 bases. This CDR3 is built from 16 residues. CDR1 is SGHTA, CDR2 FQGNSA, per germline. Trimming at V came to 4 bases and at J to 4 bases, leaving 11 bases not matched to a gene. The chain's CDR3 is CASSSRMGLAGYEQYF. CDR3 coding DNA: TGTGCCAGCAGCTCAAGAATGGGGCTAGCGGGGTACGAGCAGTACTTC.

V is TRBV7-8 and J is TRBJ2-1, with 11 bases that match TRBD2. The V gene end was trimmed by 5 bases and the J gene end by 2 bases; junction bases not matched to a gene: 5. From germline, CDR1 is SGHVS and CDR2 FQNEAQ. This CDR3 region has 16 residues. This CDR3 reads CASSPVAGGAYNEQFF. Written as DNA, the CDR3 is TGTGCCAGCAGCCCGGTAGCGGGGGGGGCCTACAATGAGCAGTTCTTC.

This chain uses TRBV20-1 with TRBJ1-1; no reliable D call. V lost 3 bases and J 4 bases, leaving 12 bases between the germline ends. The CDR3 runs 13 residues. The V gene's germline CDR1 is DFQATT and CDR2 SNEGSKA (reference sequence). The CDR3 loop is CSASGRLGTEAFF. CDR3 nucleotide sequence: TGCAGTGCTAGTGGCCGGTTGGGCACTGAAGCTTTCTTT.

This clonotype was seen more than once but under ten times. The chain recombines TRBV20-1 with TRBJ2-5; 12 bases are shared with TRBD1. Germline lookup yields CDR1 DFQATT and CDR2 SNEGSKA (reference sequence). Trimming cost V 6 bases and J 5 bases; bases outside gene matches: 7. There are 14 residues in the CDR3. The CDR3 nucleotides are TGCAGTGCCCCTGGGACAGGGGGCCGGGAGACCCAGTACTTC. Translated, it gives CSAPGTGGRETQYF.

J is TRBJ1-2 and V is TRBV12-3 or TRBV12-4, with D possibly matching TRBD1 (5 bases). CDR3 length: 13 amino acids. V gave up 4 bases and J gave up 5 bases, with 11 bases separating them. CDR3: CASSSGGGYGYTF. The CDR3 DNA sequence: TGTGCCAGCAGTTCCGGGGGGGGGTATGGCTACACCTTC.

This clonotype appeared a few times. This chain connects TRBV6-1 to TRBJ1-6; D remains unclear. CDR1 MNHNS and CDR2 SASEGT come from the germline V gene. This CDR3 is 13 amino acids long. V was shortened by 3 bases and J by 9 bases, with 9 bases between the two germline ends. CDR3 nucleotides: TGTGCCAGCAGTGAGGTCTGGGGTTCACCCCTCCACTTT. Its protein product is CASSEVWGSPLHF.

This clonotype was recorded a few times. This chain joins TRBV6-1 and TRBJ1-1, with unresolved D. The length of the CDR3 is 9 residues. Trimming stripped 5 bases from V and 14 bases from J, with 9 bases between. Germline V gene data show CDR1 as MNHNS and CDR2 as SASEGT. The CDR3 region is CASSSLVFF. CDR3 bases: TGTGCCAGCAGTTCCCTTGTCTTCTTT.

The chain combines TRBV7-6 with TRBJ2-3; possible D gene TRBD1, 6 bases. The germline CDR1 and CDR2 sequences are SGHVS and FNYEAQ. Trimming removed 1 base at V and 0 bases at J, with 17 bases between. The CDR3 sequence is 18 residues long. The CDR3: CASSLGTATLPSTDTQYF. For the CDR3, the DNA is TGTGCCAGCAGCTTAGGGACAGCAACCCTTCCTAGCACAGATACGCAGTATTTT.

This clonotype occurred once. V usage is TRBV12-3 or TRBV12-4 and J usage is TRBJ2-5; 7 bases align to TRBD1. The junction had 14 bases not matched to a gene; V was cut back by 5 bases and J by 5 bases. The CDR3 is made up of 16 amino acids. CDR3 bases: TGTGCCAGCAGTCCCGGGACAGCTCCCCCGGGGGAGACCCAGTACTTC. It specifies CASSPGTAPPGETQYF.

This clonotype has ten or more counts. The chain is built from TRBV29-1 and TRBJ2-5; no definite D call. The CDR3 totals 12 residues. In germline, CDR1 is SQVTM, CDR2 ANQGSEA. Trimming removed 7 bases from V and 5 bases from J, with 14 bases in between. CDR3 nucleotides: TGCAGCGCGTATAACTGGGCGGAGACCCAGTACTTC. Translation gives CSAYNWAETQYF. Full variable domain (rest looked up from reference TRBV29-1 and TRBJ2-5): SAVISQKPSRDICQRGTSLTIQCQVDSQVTMMFWYRQQPGQSLTLIATANQGSEATYESGFVIDKFPISRPNLTFSTLTVSNMSPEDSSIYLCSAYNWAETQYFGPGTRLLVL.

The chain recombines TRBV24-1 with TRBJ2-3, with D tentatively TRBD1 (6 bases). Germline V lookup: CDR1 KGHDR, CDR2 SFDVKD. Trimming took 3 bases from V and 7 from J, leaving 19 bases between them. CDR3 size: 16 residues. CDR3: CATSDLQGSGINTQYF. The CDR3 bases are TGTGCCACCAGTGATCTACAGGGTTCAGGAATAAATACGCAGTATTTT.

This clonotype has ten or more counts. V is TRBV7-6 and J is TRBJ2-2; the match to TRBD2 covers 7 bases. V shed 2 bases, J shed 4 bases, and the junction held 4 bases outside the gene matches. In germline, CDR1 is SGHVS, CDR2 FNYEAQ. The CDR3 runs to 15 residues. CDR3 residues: CASSLILASTGELFF. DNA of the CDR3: TGTGCCAGCAGCTTAATACTAGCGAGCACCGGGGAGCTGTTTTTT.

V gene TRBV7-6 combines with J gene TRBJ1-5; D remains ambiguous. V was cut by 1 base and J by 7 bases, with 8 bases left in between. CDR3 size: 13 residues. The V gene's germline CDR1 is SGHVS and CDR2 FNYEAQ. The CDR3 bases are TGTGCCAGCAGCTTAGGATGGGAGCAGCCCCAGCATTTT. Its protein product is CASSLGWEQPQHF.

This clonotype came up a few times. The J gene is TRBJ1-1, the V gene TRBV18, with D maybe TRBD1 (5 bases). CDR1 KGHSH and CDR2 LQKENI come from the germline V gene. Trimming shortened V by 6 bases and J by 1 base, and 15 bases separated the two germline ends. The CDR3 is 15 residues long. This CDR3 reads CASSSLGPKNTEAFF. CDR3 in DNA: TGTGCCAGCTCGTCCTTGGGACCCAAGAACACTGAAGCTTTCTTT.